This T cell receptor beta chain comes out of a study of HIV-infected patients and healthy controls. 450 to 600 ng RNA was reverse transcribed with alpha and beta constant-region primers. Alpha and beta chain libraries were made separately by chain-specific third strand synthesis with multiplexing indices. Ligation attached cDNA to a 5' RACE adapter that carried a random hexamer and SP2 site. TCRdb analysed the 5' RACE reads with MiXCR anew, one entry per CDR3 protein. The sample yields about 15,000 distinct CDR3 sequences, about 7.7% seen once. This clonotype was counted many times. The antigen remains unidentified. Findings and caveats of the study: Healthy controls carried many MAIT alpha-chain CDR3s, while HIV+ repertoires had few.

All unsorted peripheral T cells were captured because whole blood was used without fractionation. Germline V gives CDR1 LGHNA, CDR2 YSLEER. The ends were cut back, 1 base at V and 0 bases at J, with 10 bases in the middle. The CDR3 spans 16 residues. Sequenced input: blood. The V gene is TRBV4-3, the J gene TRBJ2-1; D could derive from TRBD1 or TRBD2 (5 bases each). The sequence derives from an adult in good health. The CDR3 spells CASSQALGTSYNEQFF. CDR3 nucleotides: TGCGCCAGCAGCCAAGCCCTGGGGACCTCCTACAATGAGCAGTTCTTC.